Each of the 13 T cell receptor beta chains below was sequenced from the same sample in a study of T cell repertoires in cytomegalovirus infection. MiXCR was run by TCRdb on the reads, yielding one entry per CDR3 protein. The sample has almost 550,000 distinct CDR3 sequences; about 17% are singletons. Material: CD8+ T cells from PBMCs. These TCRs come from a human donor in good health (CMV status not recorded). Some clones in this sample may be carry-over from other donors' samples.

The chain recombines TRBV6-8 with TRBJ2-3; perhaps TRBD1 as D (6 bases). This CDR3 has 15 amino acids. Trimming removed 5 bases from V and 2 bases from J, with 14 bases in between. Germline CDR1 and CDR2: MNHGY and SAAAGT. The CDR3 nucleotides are TGTGCCAGCAGTCAACAGGGAAGTGCCACAGATACGCAGTATTTT. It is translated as CASSQQGSATDTQYF.

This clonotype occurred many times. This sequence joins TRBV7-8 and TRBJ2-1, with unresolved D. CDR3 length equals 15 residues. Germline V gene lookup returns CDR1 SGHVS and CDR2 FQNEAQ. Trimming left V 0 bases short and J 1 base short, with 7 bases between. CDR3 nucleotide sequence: TGTGCCAGCAGCTTAGCGATAGGTTCCTACAATGAGCAGTTCTTC. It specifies CASSLAIGSYNEQFF.

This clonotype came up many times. CDR3 bases: TGTGCCAGCAGCCAAGATCTGGCGGGGCCCGGGGAGCCCGAGCAGTACTTC. Translating gives CASSQDLAGPGEPEQYF. This rearrangement joins TRBV4-2 to TRBJ2-7, with D perhaps TRBD2 (6 bases). Between the trimmed V and J ends, which lost 0 bases and 6 bases, there was a span of 21 bases. Looked up from germline, CDR1 is LGHNA and CDR2 is YNFKEQ. The CDR3 loop spans 17 amino acids.

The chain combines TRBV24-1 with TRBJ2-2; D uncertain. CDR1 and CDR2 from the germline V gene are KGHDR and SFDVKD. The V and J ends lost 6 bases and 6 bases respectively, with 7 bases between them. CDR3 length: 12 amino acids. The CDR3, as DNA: TGTGCCACCAGTTATATAGCCGGGGAGCTGTTTTTT. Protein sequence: CATSYIAGELFF.

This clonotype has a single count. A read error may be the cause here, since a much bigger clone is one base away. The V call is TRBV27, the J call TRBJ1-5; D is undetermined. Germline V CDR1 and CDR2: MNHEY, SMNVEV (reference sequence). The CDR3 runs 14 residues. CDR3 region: CASSLSFGYHPQHF. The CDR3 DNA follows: TGTGCCAGCAGTTTATCGTTTGGCTATCATCCCCAGCATTTT.

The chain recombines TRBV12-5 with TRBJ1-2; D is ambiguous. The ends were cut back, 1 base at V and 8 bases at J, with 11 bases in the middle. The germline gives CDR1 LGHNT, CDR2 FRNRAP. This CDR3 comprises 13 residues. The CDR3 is CASGLGLYEGYTF. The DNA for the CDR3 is TGTGCTAGTGGTTTGGGGCTGTATGAGGGCTACACCTTC.

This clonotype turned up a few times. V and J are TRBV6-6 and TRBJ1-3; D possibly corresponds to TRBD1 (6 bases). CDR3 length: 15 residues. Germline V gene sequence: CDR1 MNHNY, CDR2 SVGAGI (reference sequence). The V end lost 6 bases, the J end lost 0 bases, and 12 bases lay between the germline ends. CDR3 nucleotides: TGTGCCAGCAGCCCAGGGGCGCTCTCTGGAAACACCATATATTTT. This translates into CASSPGALSGNTIYF.

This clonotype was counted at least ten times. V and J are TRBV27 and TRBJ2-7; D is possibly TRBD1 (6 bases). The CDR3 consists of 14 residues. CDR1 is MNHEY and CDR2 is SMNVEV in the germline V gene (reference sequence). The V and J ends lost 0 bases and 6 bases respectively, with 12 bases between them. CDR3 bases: TGTGCCAGCAGTTTATCAGGGGGTCCAGGCGAGCAGTACTTC. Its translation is CASSLSGGPGEQYF.

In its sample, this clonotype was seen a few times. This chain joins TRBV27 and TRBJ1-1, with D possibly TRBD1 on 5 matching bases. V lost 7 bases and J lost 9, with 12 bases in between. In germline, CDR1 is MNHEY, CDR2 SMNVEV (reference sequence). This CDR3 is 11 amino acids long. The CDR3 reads CASIQGAKAFF. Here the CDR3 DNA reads TGTGCCAGCATCCAAGGGGCCAAAGCTTTCTTT.

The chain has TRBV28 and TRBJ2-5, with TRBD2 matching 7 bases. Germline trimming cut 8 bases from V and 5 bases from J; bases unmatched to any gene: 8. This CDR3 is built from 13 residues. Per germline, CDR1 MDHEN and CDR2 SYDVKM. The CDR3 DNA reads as TGTGCCAGCCAGGAGGCGGGAGTTGAGACCCAGTACTTC. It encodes CASQEAGVETQYF.

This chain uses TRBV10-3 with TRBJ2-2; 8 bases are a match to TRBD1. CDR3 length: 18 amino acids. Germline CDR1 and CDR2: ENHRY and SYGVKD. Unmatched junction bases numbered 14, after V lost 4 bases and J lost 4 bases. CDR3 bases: TGTGCCATCAGTGTAACTAAGGGAGTCACAGGGGGCACCGGGGAGCTGTTTTTT. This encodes CAISVTKGVTGGTGELFF.

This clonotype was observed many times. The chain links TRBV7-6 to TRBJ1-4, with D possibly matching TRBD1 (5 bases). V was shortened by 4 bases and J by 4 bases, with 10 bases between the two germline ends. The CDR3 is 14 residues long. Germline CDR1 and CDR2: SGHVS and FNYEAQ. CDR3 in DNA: TGTGCCAGCAGCTCGGGGGGGGGTAATGAAAAACTGTTTTTT. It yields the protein CASSSGGGNEKLFF.

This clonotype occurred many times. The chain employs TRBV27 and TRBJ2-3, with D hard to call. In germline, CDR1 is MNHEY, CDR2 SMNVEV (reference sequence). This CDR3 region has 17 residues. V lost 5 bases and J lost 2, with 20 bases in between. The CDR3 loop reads CASSPGLAESFTDTQYF. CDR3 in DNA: TGTGCCAGCAGTCCAGGTCTGGCGGAAAGTTTCACAGATACGCAGTATTTT.